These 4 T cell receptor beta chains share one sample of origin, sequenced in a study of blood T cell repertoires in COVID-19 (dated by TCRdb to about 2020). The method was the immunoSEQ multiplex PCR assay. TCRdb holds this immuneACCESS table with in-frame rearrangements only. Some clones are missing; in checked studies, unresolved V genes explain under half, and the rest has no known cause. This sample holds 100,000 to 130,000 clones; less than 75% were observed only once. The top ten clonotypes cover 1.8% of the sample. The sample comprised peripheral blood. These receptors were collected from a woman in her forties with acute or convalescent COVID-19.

In nucleotides, the CDR3 is TGTGCCAGCAGCTCAGCAGGGGGGGGAGAGACCCAGTACTTC. Amino acids: CASSSAGGGETQYF. This chain uses TRBV7-8 with TRBJ2-5, with D tentatively TRBD1 or TRBD2 (7 bases each). V lost 4 bases, J lost 4 bases, and 13 bases lay in between. The CDR3 covers 14 residues. Germline V gene lookup returns CDR1 SGHVS and CDR2 FQNEAQ.

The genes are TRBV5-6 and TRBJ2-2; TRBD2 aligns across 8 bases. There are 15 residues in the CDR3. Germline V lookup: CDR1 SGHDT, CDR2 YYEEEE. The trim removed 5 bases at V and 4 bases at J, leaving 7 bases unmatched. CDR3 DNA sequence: TGTGCCAGCAGTCCCGGGACTAGTGTCACCGGGGAGCTGTTTTTT. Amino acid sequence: CASSPGTSVTGELFF.

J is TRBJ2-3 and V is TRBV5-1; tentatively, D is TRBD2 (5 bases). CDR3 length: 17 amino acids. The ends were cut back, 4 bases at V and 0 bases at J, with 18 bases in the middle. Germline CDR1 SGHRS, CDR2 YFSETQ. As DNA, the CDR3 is TGCGCCAGCAGCCCGACGGGTAGCGCTTCTAGCACAGATACGCAGTATTTT. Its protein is CASSPTGSASSTDTQYF.

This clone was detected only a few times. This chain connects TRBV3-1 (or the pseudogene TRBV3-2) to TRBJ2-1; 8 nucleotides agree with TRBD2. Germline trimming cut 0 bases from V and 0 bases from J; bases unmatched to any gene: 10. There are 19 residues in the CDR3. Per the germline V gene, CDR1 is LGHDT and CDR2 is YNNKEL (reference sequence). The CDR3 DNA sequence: TGTGCCAGCAGCCAAGATCTTCCAGGGACTAGTACCTCCTACAATGAGCAGTTCTTC. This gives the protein CASSQDLPGTSTSYNEQFF.